What follows describes a single T cell receptor (beta chain). Sequencing used immunoSEQ multiplex PCR; TCRdb keeps in-frame clones, though not all of them. The sample records about 50,000 clones, around nine tenths being singletons. The record originates from a study of OX40 agonist ivuxolimab in advanced cancers. About the study: Three patients showed partial responses: one hepatocellular carcinoma and two cutaneous melanoma cases.

The V gene lost 7 bases and the J gene lost 0 bases, with 10 bases spanning the gap. CDR1 is MNHEY and CDR2 is SVGAGI in the germline V gene. The CDR3 contains 14 residues. Material: CD4+ or CD8+ T cells sorted from blood, obtained in a trial of the OX40 agonist ivuxolimab. The TCR originated in an adult with an advanced solid tumor such as melanoma, head and neck, liver or kidney cancer. The rearrangement uses TRBV6-5 and TRBJ1-3, with D uncertain. This CDR3 reads CASIPIHSGNTIYF. DNA for the CDR3: TGTGCCAGCATACCTATCCACTCTGGAAACACCATATATTTT.